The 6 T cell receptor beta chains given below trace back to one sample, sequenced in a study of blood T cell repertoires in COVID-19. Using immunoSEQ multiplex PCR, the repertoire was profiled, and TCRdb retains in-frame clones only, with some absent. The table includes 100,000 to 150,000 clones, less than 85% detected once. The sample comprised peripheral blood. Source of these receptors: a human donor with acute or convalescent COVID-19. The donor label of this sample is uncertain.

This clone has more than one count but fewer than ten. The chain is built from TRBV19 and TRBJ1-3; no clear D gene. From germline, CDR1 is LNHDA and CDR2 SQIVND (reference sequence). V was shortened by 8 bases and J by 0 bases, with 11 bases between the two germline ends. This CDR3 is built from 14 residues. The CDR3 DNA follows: TGTGCCAGTTCGGACTTCTACTCTGGAAACACCATATATTTT. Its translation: CASSDFYSGNTIYF.

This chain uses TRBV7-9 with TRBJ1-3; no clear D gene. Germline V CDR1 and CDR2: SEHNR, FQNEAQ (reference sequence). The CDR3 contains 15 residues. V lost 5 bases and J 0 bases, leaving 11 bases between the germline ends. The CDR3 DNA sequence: TGTGCCAGCAGCCCCGGTCGAGCCTCTGGAAACACCATATATTTT. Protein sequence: CASSPGRASGNTIYF.

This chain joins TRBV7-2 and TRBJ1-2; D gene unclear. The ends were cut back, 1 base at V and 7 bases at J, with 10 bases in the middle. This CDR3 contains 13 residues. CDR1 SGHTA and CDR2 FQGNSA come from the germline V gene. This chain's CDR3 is CASSLDGLSGYTF. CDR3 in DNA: TGTGCCAGCAGCTTAGATGGACTCTCTGGCTACACCTTC.

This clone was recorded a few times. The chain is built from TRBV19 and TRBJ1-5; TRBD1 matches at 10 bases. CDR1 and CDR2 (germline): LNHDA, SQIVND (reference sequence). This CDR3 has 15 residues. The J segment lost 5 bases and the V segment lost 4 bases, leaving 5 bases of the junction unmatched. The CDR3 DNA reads TGTGCCAGTAGTAGGGACAGGGGAAGAGATCAGCCCCAGCATTTT. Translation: CASSRDRGRDQPQHF.

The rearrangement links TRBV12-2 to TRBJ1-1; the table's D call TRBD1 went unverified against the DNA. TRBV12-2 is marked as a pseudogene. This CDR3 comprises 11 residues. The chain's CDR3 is CAIRAGTEAFF. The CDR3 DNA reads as TGTGCAATCCGAGCAGGAACTGAAGCTTTCTTT.

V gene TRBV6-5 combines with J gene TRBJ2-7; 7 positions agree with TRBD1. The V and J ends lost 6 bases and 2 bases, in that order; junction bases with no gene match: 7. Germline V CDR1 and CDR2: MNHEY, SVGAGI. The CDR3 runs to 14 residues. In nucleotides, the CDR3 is TGTGCCAGCAGGTGGGACAGTGGAACCTACGAGCAGTACTTC. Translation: CASRWDSGTYEQYF.